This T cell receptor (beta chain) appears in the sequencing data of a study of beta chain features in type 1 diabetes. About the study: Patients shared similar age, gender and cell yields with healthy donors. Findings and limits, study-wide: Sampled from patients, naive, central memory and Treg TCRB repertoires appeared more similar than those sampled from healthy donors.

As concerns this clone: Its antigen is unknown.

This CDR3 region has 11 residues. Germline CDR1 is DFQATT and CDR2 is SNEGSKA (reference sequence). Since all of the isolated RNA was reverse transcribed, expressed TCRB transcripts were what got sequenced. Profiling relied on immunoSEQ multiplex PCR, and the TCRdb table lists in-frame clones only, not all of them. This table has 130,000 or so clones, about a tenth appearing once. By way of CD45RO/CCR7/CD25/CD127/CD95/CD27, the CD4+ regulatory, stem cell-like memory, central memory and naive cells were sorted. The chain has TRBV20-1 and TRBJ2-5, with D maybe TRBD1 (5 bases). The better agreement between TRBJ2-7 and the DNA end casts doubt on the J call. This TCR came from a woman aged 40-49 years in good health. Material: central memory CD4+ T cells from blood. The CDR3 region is CSATDTYEQYF. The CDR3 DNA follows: TGCAGTGCTACGGACACCTACGAGCAGTACTTC.